This record looks at one TCR beta chain sequence and its context. Its target is not known. CDR1 and CDR2 (germline): SGHVS, FQNEAQ. The CDR3 has 15 amino acids. V lost 7 bases and J 0 bases, leaving 13 bases between the germline ends. Reverse transcription of roughly 0.5 ug total RNA with a constant-region primer produced TCR beta cDNA. ARM-PCR, slightly modified, supplied the TCR beta libraries through three nested multiplex PCR rounds. Primers for the first two PCR rounds were TRBV1-TRBV30 forward primers and a C-beta reverse primer (roughly 10 cycles per round). TCRdb passed the multiplex PCR reads through MiXCR, listing each CDR3 protein once. The sample consists of 180,000 or so distinct CDR3 sequences, roughly three fifths of them appearing once. This sample stems from a study of tumor-infiltrating lymphocytes in primary liver carcinoma. Study information: Men and women, 30 to 69 years of age, made up the patients. Study findings and constraints: Blood's top-250-clone fraction was significantly lower than that of tumors (p = 0.039).

Unsorted whole blood yielded the blood RNA, and germline DNA was also extracted. Investigators obtained about 3.9 milliliters of peripheral blood ahead of surgery. The sample consisted of peripheral blood. The chain recombines TRBV7-8 with TRBJ1-5; D may be TRBD1 (5 bases). The TCR comes from a man in his forties or fifties with primary liver carcinoma and hepatitis B virus infection. The CDR3 DNA sequence: TGTGCCAGCACTGGGGGTAGCTATAGCAATCAGCCCCAGCATTTT. The encoded protein is CASTGGSYSNQPQHF.